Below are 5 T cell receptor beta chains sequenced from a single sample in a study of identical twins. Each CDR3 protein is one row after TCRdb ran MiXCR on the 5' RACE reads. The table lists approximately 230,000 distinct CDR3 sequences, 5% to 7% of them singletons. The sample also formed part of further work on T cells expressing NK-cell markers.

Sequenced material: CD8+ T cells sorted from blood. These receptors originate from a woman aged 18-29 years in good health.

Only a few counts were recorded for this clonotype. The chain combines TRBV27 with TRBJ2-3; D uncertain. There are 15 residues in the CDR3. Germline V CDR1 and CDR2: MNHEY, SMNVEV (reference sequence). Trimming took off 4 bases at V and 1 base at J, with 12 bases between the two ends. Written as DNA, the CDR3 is TGTGCCAGCAGTTCCCTAGTTGTGGGCACAGATACGCAGTATTTT. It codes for CASSSLVVGTDTQYF.

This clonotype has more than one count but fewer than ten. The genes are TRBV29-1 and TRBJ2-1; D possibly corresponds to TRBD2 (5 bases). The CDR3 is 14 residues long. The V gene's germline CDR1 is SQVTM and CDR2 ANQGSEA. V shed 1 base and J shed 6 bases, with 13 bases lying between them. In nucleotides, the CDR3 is TGCAGCGTTGAAGTCCCGGGTGCGGGCAATGAGCAGTTCTTC. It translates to CSVEVPGAGNEQFF.

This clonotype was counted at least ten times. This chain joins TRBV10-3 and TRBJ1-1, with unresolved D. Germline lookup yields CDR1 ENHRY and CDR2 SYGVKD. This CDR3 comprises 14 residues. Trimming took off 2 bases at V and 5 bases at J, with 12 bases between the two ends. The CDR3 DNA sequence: TGTGCCATCAGTGAGCCAGTAGTACGGACTGAAGCTTTCTTT. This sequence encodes CAISEPVVRTEAFF.

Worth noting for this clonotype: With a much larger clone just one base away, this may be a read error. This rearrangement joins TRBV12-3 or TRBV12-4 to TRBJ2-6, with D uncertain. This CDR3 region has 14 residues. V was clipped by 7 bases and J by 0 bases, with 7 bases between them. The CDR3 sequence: CASTLGSGANVLTF. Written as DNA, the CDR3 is TGTGCCAGCACCTTGGGCTCTGGGGCCAACGTCCTGACTTTC.

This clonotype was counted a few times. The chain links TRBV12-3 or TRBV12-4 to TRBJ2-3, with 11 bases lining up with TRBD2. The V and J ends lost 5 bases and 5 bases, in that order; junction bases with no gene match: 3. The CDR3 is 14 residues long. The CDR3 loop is CASSNSGRGDTQYF. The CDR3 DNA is TGTGCCAGCAGTAATAGCGGGAGGGGAGATACGCAGTATTTT.